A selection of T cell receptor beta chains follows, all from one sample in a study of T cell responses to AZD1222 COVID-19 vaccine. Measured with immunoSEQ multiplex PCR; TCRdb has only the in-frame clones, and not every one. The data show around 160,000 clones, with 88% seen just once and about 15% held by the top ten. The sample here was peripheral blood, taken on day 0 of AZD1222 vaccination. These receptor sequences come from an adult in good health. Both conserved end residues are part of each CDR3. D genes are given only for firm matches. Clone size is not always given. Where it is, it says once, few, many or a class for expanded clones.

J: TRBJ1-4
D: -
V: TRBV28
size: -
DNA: TGTGCCAGCAGTTTCTCGAGGGTTGAAAAACTGTTTTTT
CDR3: CASSFSRVEKLFF

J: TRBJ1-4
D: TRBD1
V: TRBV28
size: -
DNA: TGTGCCAGCAGACAGGGGGGTGAAAAACTGTTTTTT
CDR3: CASRQGGEKLFF

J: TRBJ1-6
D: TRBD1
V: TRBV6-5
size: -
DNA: TGTGCCAGCAGTTACTCGGGACAGGGTGATTCACCCCTCCACTTT
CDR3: CASSYSGQGDSPLHF

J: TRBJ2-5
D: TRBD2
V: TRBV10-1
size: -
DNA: TGCGCCAGCACGCGGGGGAACTCCCAACATCAAGAGACCCAGTACTTC
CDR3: CASTRGNSQHQETQYF

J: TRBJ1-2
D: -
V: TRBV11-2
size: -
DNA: TGTGCCAGCAGCTTAGGTGCGGACGGACCCTATGGCTACACCTTC
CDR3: CASSLGADGPYGYTF

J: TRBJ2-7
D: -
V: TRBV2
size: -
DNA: TGTGCCAGCAGTGTGGACTCTAGGGGTTGGTCCTACGAGCAGTACTTC
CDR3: CASSVDSRGWSYEQYF

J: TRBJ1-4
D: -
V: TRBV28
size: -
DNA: TGTGCCAGCAAGTTTGAGGGGGGCGGACTTAATGAAAAACTGTTTTTT
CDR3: CASKFEGGGLNEKLFF

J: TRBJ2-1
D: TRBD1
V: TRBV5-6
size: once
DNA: TGTGCCAGCAGCTTGTGGGCAGGGGGTTCCTACAATGAGCAGTTCTTC
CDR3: CASSLWAGGSYNEQFF

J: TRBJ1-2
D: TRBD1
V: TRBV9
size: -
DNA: TGTGCCAGCAGCGCGGCAGACAGGGGCGCCTATGGCTACACCTTC
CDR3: CASSAADRGAYGYTF

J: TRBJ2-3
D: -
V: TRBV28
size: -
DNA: TGTGCCAGCAGTTGGCCCCCCGGTGGGAATACCCGCACAGATACGCAGTATTTT
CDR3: CASSWPPGGNTRTDTQYF

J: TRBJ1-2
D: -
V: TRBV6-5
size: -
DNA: TGTGCCAGCAGTTACTCGATTGGAGGGCTCTATGGCTACACCTTC
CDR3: CASSYSIGGLYGYTF

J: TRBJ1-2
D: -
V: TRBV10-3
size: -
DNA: TGTGCCATCAGTGAGTCTGGAAACTATGGCTACACCTTC
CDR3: CAISESGNYGYTF

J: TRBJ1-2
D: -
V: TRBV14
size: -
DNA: TGTGCCAGCAGCTACCGACAGGCTGGCTATGGCTACACCTTC
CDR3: CASSYRQAGYGYTF

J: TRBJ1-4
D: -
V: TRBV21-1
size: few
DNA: TGTGCCAGCAGCAAAGGGAGGGGGGCGAGGGAACTGTTTTTT
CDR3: CASSKGRGARELFF

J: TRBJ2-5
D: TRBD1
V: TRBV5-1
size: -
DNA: TGCGCCAGCAGCTTTGAGGGACAGAGCAAAGAGACCCAGTACTTC
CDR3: CASSFEGQSKETQYF

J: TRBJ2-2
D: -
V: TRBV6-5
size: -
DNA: TGTGCCAGCAGACCCCGATGGGGGGAGCTGTTTTTT
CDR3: CASRPRWGELFF

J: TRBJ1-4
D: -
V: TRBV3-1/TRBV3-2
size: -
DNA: TGTGCCAGCAGCCCTGGTGGCAACGCGGGGAAACTGTTTTTT
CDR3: CASSPGGNAGKLFF

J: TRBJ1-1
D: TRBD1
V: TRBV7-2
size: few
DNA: TGTGCCAGCGGCTACAGGGGGCTTACTGAAGCTTTCTTT
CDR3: CASGYRGLTEAFF

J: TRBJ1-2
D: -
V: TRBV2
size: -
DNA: TGTGCCAGCACCACGACGATTTCTAACTATGGCTACACCTTC
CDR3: CASTTTISNYGYTF

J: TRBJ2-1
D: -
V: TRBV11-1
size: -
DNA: TGTGCCAGCAGGTCAACCTATGAGCAGTTCTTC
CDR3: CASRSTYEQFF

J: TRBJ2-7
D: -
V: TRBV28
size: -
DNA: TGTGCCAGCAGTTTATTCAGAGTGCCCTACGAGCAGTACTTC
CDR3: CASSLFRVPYEQYF

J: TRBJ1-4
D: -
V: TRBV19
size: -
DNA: TGTGCCAGTAGTACGGCCGCAACTAATGAAAAACTGTTTTTT
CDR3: CASSTAATNEKLFF

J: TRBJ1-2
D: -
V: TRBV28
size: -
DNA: TGTGCCAGCTCGGGTCGGCGGTTGCGAATGGGGGGCTATGGCTACACCTTC
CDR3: CASSGRRLRMGGYGYTF

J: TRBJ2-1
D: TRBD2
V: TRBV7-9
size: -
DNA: TGTGCCAGCAGCAGTCCACCCGGGAACGGGGGGTTCAATGAGCAGTTCTTC
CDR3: CASSSPPGNGGFNEQFF

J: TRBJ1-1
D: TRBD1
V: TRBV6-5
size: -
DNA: TGTGCCAGCAGTACACCGACAGGGGCGAACACTGAAGCTTTCTTT
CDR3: CASSTPTGANTEAFF

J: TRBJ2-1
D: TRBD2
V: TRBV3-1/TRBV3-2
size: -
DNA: TGTGCCAGCAGCCAAGGGGGCACTAGCGGGGGTATTGAGCAGTTCTTC
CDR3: CASSQGGTSGGIEQFF

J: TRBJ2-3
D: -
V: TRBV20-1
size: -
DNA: TGCAGCCCGAGGGCGGCAGATACGCAGTATTTT
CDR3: CSPRAADTQYF

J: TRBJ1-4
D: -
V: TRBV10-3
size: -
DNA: TGTGCCATCAGTGATCCTGCCCGATCTAATGAAAAACTGTTTTTT
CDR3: CAISDPARSNEKLFF

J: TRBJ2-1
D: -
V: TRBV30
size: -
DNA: TGTGCCTGGAGTGTACTCTACGGTGAGCAGTTCTTC
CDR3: CAWSVLYGEQFF

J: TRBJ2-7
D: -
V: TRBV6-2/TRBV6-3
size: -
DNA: TGTGCCAGCAGTCCCGGGACACCATCCTACGAGCAGTACTTC
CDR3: CASSPGTPSYEQYF

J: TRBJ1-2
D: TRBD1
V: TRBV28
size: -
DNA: TGTGCCAGCAGTCTTTACAGGGGGTATGGCTACACCTTC
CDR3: CASSLYRGYGYTF

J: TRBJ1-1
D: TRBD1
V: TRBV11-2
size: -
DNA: TGTGCCAGCAGCCAACGTCCAGGGGGCAAAGCTTTCTTT
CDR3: CASSQRPGGKAFF

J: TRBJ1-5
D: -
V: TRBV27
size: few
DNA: TGTGCCAGCAGTTCCTCCTCAGGGAACAATCAGCCCCAGCATTTT
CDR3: CASSSSSGNNQPQHF

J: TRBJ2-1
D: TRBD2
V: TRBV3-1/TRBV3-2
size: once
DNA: TGTGCCAGCTCACCCCTCGGGGGGGTACACTACAATGAGCAGTTCTTC
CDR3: CASSPLGGVHYNEQFF

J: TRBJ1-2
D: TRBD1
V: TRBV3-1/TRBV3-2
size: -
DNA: TGTGCCAGCAGCCCGCTTGGAGGAGGGGGCGGGAGTTATGGCCCTTATGGCTACACCTTC
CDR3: CASSPLGGGGGSYGPYGYTF

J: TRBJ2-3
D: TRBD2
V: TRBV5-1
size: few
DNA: TGCGCCAGCAGCGCCTCTAGCGGGGGTAAGGATACGCAGTATTTT
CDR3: CASSASSGGKDTQYF

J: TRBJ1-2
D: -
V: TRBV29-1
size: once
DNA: TGCAGCGTTGAAGACGGGTCGGGGACTGTATACTATGGCTACACCTTC
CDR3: CSVEDGSGTVYYGYTF

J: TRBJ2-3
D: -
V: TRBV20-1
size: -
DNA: TGCAGTGCTAGTCCCAGCCTAGATACGCAGTATTTT
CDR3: CSASPSLDTQYF

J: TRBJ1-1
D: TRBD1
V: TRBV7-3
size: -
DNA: TGTGCCAGCAGCCAAGCAGGGGGGATGAACACTGAAGCTTTCTTT
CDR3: CASSQAGGMNTEAFF

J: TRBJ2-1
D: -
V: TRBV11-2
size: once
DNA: TGTGCCAGCAGAAAAATGGGGAATGAGCAGTTCTTC
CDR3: CASRKMGNEQFF

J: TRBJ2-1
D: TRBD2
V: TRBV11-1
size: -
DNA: TGTGCCAGCAGCTTTCGGGAGGGTTCGGCTGAGCAGTTCTTC
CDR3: CASSFREGSAEQFF

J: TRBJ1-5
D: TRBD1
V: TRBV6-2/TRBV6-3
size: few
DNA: TGTGCCAGCAGTTACCGGTCCGGGGACAGTTGGGAGAGTGGCAATCAGCCCCAGCATTTT
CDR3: CASSYRSGDSWESGNQPQHF

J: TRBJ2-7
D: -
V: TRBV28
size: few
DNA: TGTGCCAGCAGTTTAGCACAGGGCCCCGAGCAGTACTTC
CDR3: CASSLAQGPEQYF

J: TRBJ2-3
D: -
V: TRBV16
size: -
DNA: TGTGCCAGCAGCCAATCAGGGCGCACAGATACGCAGTATTTT
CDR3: CASSQSGRTDTQYF

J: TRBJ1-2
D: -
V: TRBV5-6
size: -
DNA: TGTGCCAGCAGCTTGGCAGGTAGAAGGAACTATGGCTACACCTTC
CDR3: CASSLAGRRNYGYTF

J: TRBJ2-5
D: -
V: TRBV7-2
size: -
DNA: TGTGCCAGCAGCTTAGCCGGGCGTCAAGAGACCCAGTACTTC
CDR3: CASSLAGRQETQYF

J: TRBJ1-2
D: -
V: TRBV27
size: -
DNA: TGTGCCAGCAGTTTAAAGGGGGTCGGCTATGGCTACACCTTC
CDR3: CASSLKGVGYGYTF

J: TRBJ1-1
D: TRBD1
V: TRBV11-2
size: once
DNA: TGTGCCAGCAGCCGCGGACAGGGGGTTACTGAAGCTTTCTTT
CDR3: CASSRGQGVTEAFF

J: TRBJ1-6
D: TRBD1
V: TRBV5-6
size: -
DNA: TGTGCCAGCAGCTCGGACAGGGGCAACTCACCCCTCCACTTT
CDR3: CASSSDRGNSPLHF

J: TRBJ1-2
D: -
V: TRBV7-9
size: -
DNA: TGTGCCAGCAGCTTAGGCGTGGCCGGGGCTTATGGCTACACCTTC
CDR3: CASSLGVAGAYGYTF

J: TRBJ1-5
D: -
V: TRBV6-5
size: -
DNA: TGTGCCAGCAGTTACGAGGGGTATAGCAATCAGCCCCAGCATTTT
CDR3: CASSYEGYSNQPQHF

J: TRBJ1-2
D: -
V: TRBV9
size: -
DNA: TGTGCCAGCAGCACTACGGGTTTCTATGGCTACACCTTC
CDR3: CASSTTGFYGYTF

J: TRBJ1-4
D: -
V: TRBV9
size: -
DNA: TGTGCCAGCAGCGTAGGTCAGGGAAGAGGCGAAAAACTGTTTTTT
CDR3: CASSVGQGRGEKLFF

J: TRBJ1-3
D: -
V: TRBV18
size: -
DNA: TGTGCCAGCTCACGATCGACACCGGGATCTGGAAACACCATATATTTT
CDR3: CASSRSTPGSGNTIYF

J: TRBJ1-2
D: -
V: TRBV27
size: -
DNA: TGTGCCAGCAGTCCTGACAGGCCCCTCTATGGCTACACCTTC
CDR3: CASSPDRPLYGYTF

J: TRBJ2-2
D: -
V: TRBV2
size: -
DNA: TGTGCCAGCAAGGAAAGAATAAACACCGGGGAGCTGTTTTTT
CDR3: CASKERINTGELFF